This TCR beta chain was obtained from a study of spatial heterogeneity in lung cancer. There are many counts of this clonotype. As for time point: blood at routine non-recurrence follow-up after resection. Whole RNA came from tumor, nontumor lung or frozen PBMC and was sequenced without being sorted. TCRdb reprocessed the 5' RACE reads with MiXCR, giving one entry per CDR3 protein. Of about 52,000 distinct CDR3 sequences in the sample, around 6.7% were seen once. V gave up 4 bases and J gave up 2 bases, with 12 bases separating them. The CDR3 loop spans 15 amino acids. The TCR was taken from a female donor with early-stage non-small cell lung cancer. The material was PBMCs, obtained at follow-up. J is TRBJ1-3 and V is TRBV12-3 or TRBV12-4; maybe TRBD1 (6 bases). CDR3 nucleotide sequence: TGTGCCAGCAGTTCCGGCAGGGGTGCTGGAAACACCATATATTTT. Protein: CASSSGRGAGNTIYF.